The 29 T cell receptor beta chains listed next were all sequenced from one sample in a study of shared clonotypes between healthy human individuals (dated by TCRdb to the early 2020s). Libraries were prepared through the immunoSEQ multiplex PCR assay. TCRdb obtained this table from immuneACCESS and retained in-frame rearrangements with V and J assigned. These tables miss some clones; where compared with another copy, unresolved V genes account for less than half of the shortfall, and the remainder is unexplained. A total of about 1 million clones appear in this sample, approximately 72% of them only once. Clones ranked in the top ten supply 1.4% of the sample. Sequenced: memory CD4+ T cells sorted from blood. Explained via the paper, the cell subset or site label denotes: CD45RA-negative fraction. These receptor sequences come from a man between 18 and 29 years old in good health.

In its sample, this clone was seen once. In DNA form, the CDR3 reads TGTGCCAGCAGCCGACAACAGGGAGGCAGCTATGGCTACACCTTC. This encodes CASSRQQGGSYGYTF. The rearrangement joins TRBV7-2 to TRBJ1-2; tentatively, D is TRBD1 (6 bases). The V end was cut by 5 bases, the J end by 4 bases, with 17 bases between. Germline V gives CDR1 SGHTA, CDR2 FQGNSA. There are 15 residues in the CDR3.

The chain combines TRBV25-1 with TRBJ2-3, with TRBD2 matching 7 bases. The germline V gene has CDR1 MGHDK and CDR2 SYGVNS. The CDR3 consists of 14 residues. J was trimmed by 5 bases and V by 8 bases; bases with no gene match: 10. In DNA, the CDR3 is TGTGCCAGCGCCCGGGCGGGGGTGGGAGATACGCAGTATTTT. This sequence encodes CASARAGVGDTQYF.

The chain couples TRBV30 to TRBJ2-3; the D call may be TRBD1 or TRBD2 (6 bases each). Trimming left V 4 bases short and J 3 bases short, with 17 bases between. Germline CDR1 GTSNPN, CDR2 SVGIG (reference sequence). The CDR3 loop spans 15 amino acids. The CDR3 DNA follows: TGTGCCTGGATCCGGGGGCAGGCGAGGACAGATACGCAGTATTTT. This encodes CAWIRGQARTDTQYF.

This clone appeared a single time. The chain joins TRBV19 to TRBJ2-7; TRBD1 might be the D (6 bases). This CDR3 has 15 amino acids. The V end lost 4 bases, the J end lost 0 bases, and 13 bases lay between the germline ends. Looked up from germline, CDR1 is LNHDA and CDR2 is SQIVND (reference sequence). The DNA for the CDR3 is TGTGCCAGTAGTACGGGAACAGGGTTCTCCTACGAGCAGTACTTC. This encodes CASSTGTGFSYEQYF. Variable domain in full (rest from reference TRBV19 and TRBJ2-7): DGGITQSPKYLFRKEGQNVTLSCEQNLNHDAMYWYRQDPGQGLRLIYYSQIVNDFQKGDIAEGYSVSREKKESFPLTVTSAQKNPTAFYLCASSTGTGFSYEQYFGPGTRLTVT.

This sequence joins TRBV29-1 and TRBJ2-1; 7 bases line up with TRBD2. Germline values: CDR1 SQVTM, CDR2 ANQGSEA. This CDR3 has 15 amino acids. Trimming at V came to 1 base and at J to 3 bases, leaving 6 bases not matched to a gene. The CDR3 sequence is CSVEGGGTFYNEQFF. The CDR3 nucleotides are TGCAGCGTTGAAGGGGGGGGGACCTTCTACAATGAGCAGTTCTTC.

The chain employs TRBV6-6 and TRBJ1-1, with D unclear. The V and J ends lost 2 bases and 0 bases respectively, with 4 bases between them. Germline V gives CDR1 MNHNY, CDR2 SVGAGI (reference sequence). The CDR3 consists of 13 residues. The CDR3 region has the DNA TGTGCCAGCAGTTACAGAATGAACACTGAAGCTTTCTTT. Translated: CASSYRMNTEAFF.

This chain links TRBV2 with TRBJ1-6; 8 bases align to TRBD1. V lost 6 bases to trimming and J lost 7 bases; unmatched junction nucleotides: 8. CDR3 length equals 15 residues. CDR1 and CDR2 from the germline V gene are SNHLY and FYNNEI. The CDR3 nucleotides read TGTGCCAGCAGCTTTGGACAGGGCGGAAATTCACCCCTCCACTTT. Encoded protein: CASSFGQGGNSPLHF.

The CDR3 is CASSTPGGTGKDTQYF. The DNA of the CDR3 is TGTGCCAGCAGTACTCCGGGCGGGACAGGCAAAGATACGCAGTATTTT. The chain couples TRBV28 to TRBJ2-3; 8 bases fit TRBD1. J was trimmed by 5 bases and V by 5 bases; bases with no gene match: 12. CDR1 is MDHEN and CDR2 is SYDVKM in the germline V gene. CDR3 length equals 16 residues. The whole variable domain, remainder taken from reference TRBV28 and TRBJ2-3, is DVKVTQSSRYLVKRTGEKVFLECVQDMDHENMFWYRQDPGLGLRLIYFSYDVKMKEKGDIPEGYSVSREKKERFSLILESASTNQTSMYLCASSTPGGTGKDTQYFGPGTRLTVL.

With regard to this clone: It may be a read error: a sequence one base away is much more abundant. Within the sample, other DNA sequences also encode this same CDR3. The J gene is TRBJ2-5, the V gene TRBV6-5, with D maybe TRBD2 (6 bases). Germline CDR1 is MNHEY and CDR2 is SVGAGI. The CDR3 consists of 13 residues. V was trimmed by 5 bases and J by 0 bases, leaving 7 bases between them. In nucleotides, the CDR3 is TGTGCCAGCAGTAGGGACTACCAAGAGACCCAGTACTTC. Protein: CASSRDYQETQYF.

This clone was detected a few times. The chain carries TRBV7-2 and TRBJ2-1, with 7 bases lining up with TRBD2. The CDR3 loop spans 13 amino acids. V lost 2 bases to trimming and J lost 9 bases; unmatched junction nucleotides: 4. From germline, CDR1 is SGHTA and CDR2 FQGNSA. As DNA, the CDR3 is TGTGCCAGCAGCTTATTTTGGGGGGGTGAGCAGTTCTTC. This encodes CASSLFWGGEQFF. The full variable domain, its missing parts supplied by reference TRBV7-2 and TRBJ2-1, is GAGVSQSPSNKVTEKGKDVELRCDPISGHTALYWYRQSLGQGLEFLIYFQGNSAPDKSGLPSDRFSAERTGGSVSTLTIQRTQQEDSAVYLCASSLFWGGEQFFGPGTRLTVL.

This clone was counted once. This sequence joins TRBV11-2 and TRBJ2-3; 11 positions match TRBD2. This CDR3 spans 16 amino acids. Germline CDR1 and CDR2: SGHAT and FQNNGV. Trimming at V came to 7 bases and at J to 4 bases, leaving 10 bases not matched to a gene. The CDR3 sequence is CASTDFSGRASDTQYF. CDR3 bases: TGTGCCAGCACCGACTTTAGCGGGAGGGCCTCAGATACGCAGTATTTT.

The rearrangement uses TRBV10-3 and TRBJ2-7; 13 bases match TRBD2. There are 16 residues in the CDR3. V was pared by 5 bases and J by 2 bases, with 6 bases of the junction left unmatched. Germline loops: CDR1 ENHRY, CDR2 SYGVKD. The CDR3 DNA reads TGTGCCATCAGTCCCGGACTAGCGGGAGTGGCCTACGAGCAGTACTTC. This sequence encodes CAISPGLAGVAYEQYF.

V gene TRBV5-1 combines with J gene TRBJ1-2; 12 nucleotides line up with TRBD1. Germline V lookup: CDR1 SGHRS, CDR2 YFSETQ. The CDR3 is 16 residues long. With V trimmed by 4 bases and J by 7 bases, 11 bases remained unmatched. CDR3 region: CASSPFGTGGLSGYTF. The CDR3 DNA is TGCGCCAGCAGCCCCTTCGGGACAGGGGGCTTAAGTGGCTACACCTTC.

V is TRBV7-9 and J is TRBJ1-1, with D possibly matching TRBD1 (5 bases). Trimming pared 0 bases from V and 10 bases from J, leaving 15 bases between. CDR3 length: 14 residues. Germline V gene sequence: CDR1 SEHNR, CDR2 FQNEAQ (reference sequence). The DNA of the CDR3 is TGTGCCAGCAGCTTAGCGGGGGGTTCAGGGATAGCTTTCTTT. Its translation: CASSLAGGSGIAFF.

This chain joins TRBV19 and TRBJ1-2; 7 nucleotides line up with TRBD1. The CDR3 runs to 14 residues. Trimming at V came to 4 bases and at J to 8 bases, leaving 10 bases not matched to a gene. The germline gives CDR1 LNHDA, CDR2 SQIVND (reference sequence). The CDR3 nucleotides are TGTGCCAGTAGTAGCGACAGGGAGTTCCACGGCTACACCTTC. The encoded protein is CASSSDREFHGYTF.

V and J are TRBV18 and TRBJ1-1, with 10 nucleotides matching TRBD1. Trimming cost V 3 bases and J 4 bases; bases outside gene matches: 8. CDR1 and CDR2 (germline): KGHSH, LQKENI. This CDR3 spans 16 amino acids. CDR3 DNA sequence: TGTGCCAGCTCACCGACAGGGGGCCAAGGGGGCACTGAAGCTTTCTTT. Translated: CASSPTGGQGGTEAFF.

This clone was recorded a few times. The sample carries other DNA sequences with the same CDR3. CDR3 in amino acids: CASSLDGTDTQYF. The CDR3 nucleotides are TGCGCCAGCAGCTTGGACGGCACAGATACGCAGTATTTT. The genes are TRBV5-1 and TRBJ2-3; D gene ambiguous. Trimming took 0 bases from V and 1 from J, leaving 3 bases between them. The V gene's germline CDR1 is SGHRS and CDR2 YFSETQ. The CDR3 spans 13 residues.

This clone has only one observation. The CDR3 reads CASSASSFSYEQYF. The CDR3 DNA reads TGTGCCAGCAGCGCCAGCTCTTTCTCCTACGAGCAGTACTTC. V gene TRBV7-2 combines with J gene TRBJ2-7; D ambiguous. The V and J ends lost 5 bases and 0 bases respectively, with 11 bases between them. This CDR3 region has 14 residues. Germline V CDR1 and CDR2: SGHTA, FQGNSA.

This clone came up once. The chain uses TRBV4-3 and TRBJ2-7, with a weak D call TRBD2 (5 bases). Trimming removed 0 bases from V and 3 bases from J, with 6 bases in between. The germline gives CDR1 LGHNA, CDR2 YSLEER. This CDR3 is 13 amino acids long. This CDR3 is CASSQEGSYEQYF. CDR3 bases: TGCGCCAGCAGCCAAGAAGGGAGCTACGAGCAGTACTTC.

This chain uses TRBV7-3 with TRBJ2-2; 7 positions agree with TRBD1. The V gene end was trimmed by 5 bases and the J gene end by 5 bases; junction bases not matched to a gene: 8. From germline, CDR1 is SGHTA and CDR2 FQGTGA. The CDR3 sequence is 15 residues long. In DNA, the CDR3 is TGTGCCAGCAGCCCAGGGGGTGATGGGACCGGGGAGCTGTTTTTT. This codes for CASSPGGDGTGELFF. The variable domain in full, with the rest retrieved from reference TRBV7-3 and TRBJ2-2, is GAGVSQTPSNKVTEKGKYVELRCDPISGHTALYWYRQSLGQGPEFLIYFQGTGAADDSGLPNDRFFAVRPEGSVSTLKIQRTERGDSAVYLCASSPGGDGTGELFFGEGSRLTVL.

The chain employs TRBV11-1 and TRBJ2-1; possibly TRBD2 for D (6 bases). From germline, CDR1 is SGHAT and CDR2 FQDESV (reference sequence). V was pared by 3 bases and J by 2 bases, with 11 bases between. This CDR3 is built from 15 residues. CDR3 DNA: TGTGCCAGCAGCTTCCGGGGGAGAACCTACAATGAGCAGTTCTTC. Residues: CASSFRGRTYNEQFF.

This clone occurred once. The rearrangement joins TRBV4-1 to TRBJ1-3; 7 bases are shared with TRBD1. Germline V CDR1 and CDR2: MGHRA, YSYEKL. J gave up 3 bases and V 3 bases, and 14 bases lay outside the gene matches. CDR3 size: 18 residues. The CDR3 spells CASSQAGQKIDLGNTIYF. The CDR3 DNA sequence: TGCGCCAGCAGCCAGGCGGGACAGAAAATCGATCTTGGAAACACCATATATTTT.

The V call is TRBV30, the J call TRBJ2-3; either TRBD1 or TRBD2 may supply D (6 bases each). V lost 0 bases and J 2 bases, leaving 12 bases between the germline ends. The germline V gene has CDR1 GTSNPN and CDR2 SVGIG (reference sequence). CDR3 size: 15 residues. Here the CDR3 reads CAWSVVGGSTDTQYF. In nucleotides, the CDR3 is TGTGCCTGGAGTGTAGTGGGGGGCTCCACAGATACGCAGTATTTT.

The gene calls are TRBV7-9 and TRBJ2-1; D unresolved. The V gene lost 5 bases and the J gene lost 13 bases, with 21 bases spanning the gap. Germline assignment: CDR1 SEHNR and CDR2 FQNEAQ (reference sequence). CDR3 length equals 14 residues. The DNA for the CDR3 is TGTGCCAGCAGCGAAGCTAGGGAAACACCGACCCAGTTCTTC. It codes for CASSEARETPTQFF.

The chain recombines TRBV25-1 with TRBJ2-5, with D possibly matching TRBD1 (5 bases). This CDR3 is built from 14 residues. Per the germline V gene, CDR1 is MGHDK and CDR2 is SYGVNS. Trimming pared 3 bases from V and 4 bases from J, leaving 12 bases between. The CDR3 bases are TGTGCCAGCAGTGAGACCATAGGGGTAGAGACCCAGTACTTC. Its protein product is CASSETIGVETQYF.

In its sample, this clone was seen a few times. V usage is TRBV15 and J usage is TRBJ2-1; perhaps TRBD2 as D (5 bases). The V gene's germline CDR1 is LNHNV and CDR2 YYDKDF (reference sequence). This CDR3 comprises 13 residues. The V gene lost 0 bases and the J gene lost 11 bases, with 11 bases spanning the gap. CDR3 amino acids: CATSREIRTQQFF. CDR3 nucleotide sequence: TGTGCCACCAGCAGAGAAATTCGGACTCAGCAGTTCTTC.

The chain is built from TRBV5-6 and TRBJ1-1; 7 bases match TRBD1. There are 15 residues in the CDR3. Trimming took 4 bases from V and 4 from J; bases not matched to a gene: 10. The V gene's germline CDR1 is SGHDT and CDR2 YYEEEE. CDR3 DNA: TGTGCCAGCAGCCTCCGAAGGGGGCTGTTCACTGAAGCTTTCTTT. Translation gives CASSLRRGLFTEAFF.

The chain uses TRBV11-2 and TRBJ1-3; D is perhaps TRBD1 (5 bases). The V gene's germline CDR1 is SGHAT and CDR2 FQNNGV. V gave up 5 bases and J gave up 0 bases, with 23 bases separating them. This CDR3 spans 19 amino acids. CDR3 loop: CASSVKIQDITYSGNTIYF. As DNA, the CDR3 is TGTGCCAGCAGCGTAAAAATTCAGGACATTACCTACTCTGGAAACACCATATATTTT.

This clone was found once. The chain carries TRBV5-1 and TRBJ1-5, with D unclear. The length of the CDR3 is 14 residues. The germline CDR1 and CDR2 sequences are SGHRS and YFSETQ. Trimming took off 0 bases at V and 15 bases at J, with 19 bases between the two ends. The DNA for the CDR3 is TGCGCCAGCAGCTTGGGTGGTTGGGAGGATCCTCCGCATTTT. Residues: CASSLGGWEDPPHF.